This T cell receptor (beta chain) is from a study of blood T cells in healthy people across ages. A J-beta primer mix and a sample-barcoded 5' primer were used in a second PCR of about 7 to 12 cycles. Each cDNA molecule carried a tag from a template-switch adaptor that contained 12 random nucleotides. TCRdb ran MiXCR on the 5' RACE reads and lists one entry per CDR3 protein. The repertoire has 1.5 million to 2 million distinct CDR3 sequences, just under 50% of them found once; the top ten carry around 2.1%. The amount of total RNA extracted per sample was at least 5 micrograms. V was clipped by 1 base and J by 5 bases, with 10 bases between them. Germline lookup yields CDR1 SGHRS and CDR2 YFSETQ. The CDR3 covers 14 residues. This clonotype was detected only a few times.

Sequences were obtained from blood. The TCR originated in a woman aged 40 to 55 in good health. The genes are TRBV5-1 and TRBJ2-4; D is unclear. CDR3 DNA sequence: TGCGCCAGCAGCTTGACTTTCGGAGAAAACATTCAGTACTTC. Amino acid sequence: CASSLTFGENIQYF.